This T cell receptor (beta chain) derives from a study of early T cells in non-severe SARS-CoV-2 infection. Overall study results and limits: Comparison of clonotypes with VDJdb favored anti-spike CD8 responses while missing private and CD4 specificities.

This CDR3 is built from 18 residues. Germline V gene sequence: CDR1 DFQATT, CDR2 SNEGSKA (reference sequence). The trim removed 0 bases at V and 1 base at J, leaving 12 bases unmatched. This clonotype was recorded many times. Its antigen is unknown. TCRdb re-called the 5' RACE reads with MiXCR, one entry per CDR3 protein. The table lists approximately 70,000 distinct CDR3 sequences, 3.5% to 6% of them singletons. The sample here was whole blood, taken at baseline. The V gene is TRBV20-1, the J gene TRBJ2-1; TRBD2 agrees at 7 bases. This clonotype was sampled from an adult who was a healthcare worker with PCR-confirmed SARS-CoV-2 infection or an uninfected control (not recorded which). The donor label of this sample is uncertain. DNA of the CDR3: TGCAGTGCTAGAGACGCTAGCAGAGCGGGGAAGTCCTACAATGAGCAGTTCTTC. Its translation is CSARDASRAGKSYNEQFF.